These T cell receptor beta chains were read from a single sample in a study of T cell responses to AZD1222 COVID-19 vaccine. Measured with immunoSEQ multiplex PCR; TCRdb has only the in-frame clones, and not every one. Of approximately 150,000 clones in the sample, just over 90% are singletons; the top ten hold less than 1.3%. This specimen consisted of peripheral blood, obtained 28 days after the second AZD1222 dose. These receptors originate from an adult who received the AZD1222 COVID-19 vaccine. The CDR3 runs from the conserved cysteine through the conserved F or W.

TRBV9 CASSGERNTIYF
TRBV7-9 CASSSGANSNQPQHF
TRBV29-1 CSVAAGASDTQYF
TRBV30 CAWSSPRGKGSYEQYF
TRBV13 CASSLGQGASEQYF
TRBV3-1/TRBV3-2 CASSRGLAGASTDTQYF
TRBV12-5 CASTGQSSTNYGYTF
TRBV10-2 CASSDRAANTGELFF
TRBV4-1 CASSQTGTEAFF
TRBV11-2 CASSLLGDNSPLHF
TRBV3-1/TRBV3-2 CASSQDRGGWLNTEAFF
TRBV18 CASSPRGLSGNTIYF
TRBV9 CASSPFMNTEAFF
TRBV4-1 CASSQEGETQYF
TRBV7-2 CASSYGFGMEQFF
TRBV6-5 CASSYVRERGANVLTF
TRBV5-1 CASTREGRGSPLHF
TRBV6-1 CASSDREVNQPQHF
TRBV6-1 CASSEAAGSSTDTQYF
TRBV10-2 CASSEGETSGNTIYF
TRBV19 CASRYRGEVNGYTF
TRBV7-2 CASSLSWPGGYTF
TRBV5-1 CASSPAFRDMAPSPLHF
TRBV4-1 CASSPTGGETEAFF
TRBV9 CASSVEGNSPLHF
TRBV28 CASITSGHSNQPQHF
TRBV6-5 CASSPTGPNSPLHF
TRBV5-6 CASSPSGGLQETQYF
TRBV7-9 CASSRQGYEQYF
TRBV21-1 CASSNRGGMNTEAFF
TRBV4-1 CASSLHNEQFF
TRBV10-3 CAISEGPGDGNTIYF
TRBV19 CATSGLLAKNIQYF
TRBV18 CASSPSREQYF
TRBV12-3/TRBV12-4 CASSFGGTGELFF
TRBV10-3 CAISETLGLVLDTQYF
TRBV9 CASSGQGTNYGYTF
TRBV25-1 CASSELERGATDTQYF
TRBV19 CASTTGQGLEQYF